The next 17 T cell receptor beta chains were all read from a single sample in a study of shared clonotypes between healthy human individuals. Produced via immunoSEQ multiplex PCR; TCRdb's table is partial and in-frame only. The table records a few million clones, around 94% of them present only once. What was sequenced was naive CD4+ T cells sorted from blood. Subset specified: CD45RA+ positively selected. Source of these receptors: a man between 18 and 29 years old in good health.

V and J are TRBV19 and TRBJ2-1; 8 bases agree with TRBD1. Per the germline V gene, CDR1 is LNHDA and CDR2 is SQIVND (reference sequence). The V segment lost 4 bases and the J segment 4 bases; nucleotides outside the gene matches: 6. The CDR3 contains 15 residues. DNA of the CDR3: TGTGCCAGTAGTAGCCCAGGGGGCGCTTACAATGAGCAGTTCTTC. Its translation is CASSSPGGAYNEQFF.

This chain joins TRBV7-2 and TRBJ2-7; D may be TRBD2 (5 bases). CDR1 is SGHTA and CDR2 is FQGNSA in the germline V gene. The germline V and J ends were trimmed by 5 bases and 0 bases, with 14 bases remaining between them. The CDR3 covers 15 residues. The CDR3 protein is CASSPAAVNSYEQYF. The CDR3 DNA sequence: TGTGCCAGCAGCCCGGCAGCGGTAAACTCCTACGAGCAGTACTTC.

This rearrangement joins TRBV27 to TRBJ2-3; tentative D call: TRBD2 (6 bases). V shed 7 bases and J shed 1 base, with 15 bases lying between them. This CDR3 spans 15 amino acids. Germline values: CDR1 MNHEY, CDR2 SMNVEV (reference sequence). CDR3 loop: CASKSGVAGTDTQYF. The DNA for the CDR3 is TGTGCCAGCAAGTCGGGAGTAGCGGGCACAGATACGCAGTATTTT.

This rearrangement joins TRBV4-3 to TRBJ2-3, with TRBD1 matching 8 bases. Germline CDR1 and CDR2: LGHNA and YSLEER. This CDR3 is built from 18 residues. The J segment lost 0 bases and the V segment lost 1 base, leaving 9 bases of the junction unmatched. The CDR3 DNA is TGCGCCAGCAGCCAAGGACCCCGGACAGGGATAAGCACAGATACGCAGTATTTT. Translation gives CASSQGPRTGISTDTQYF.

The chain uses TRBV30 and TRBJ1-2; 10 bases line up with TRBD1. The V gene's germline CDR1 is GTSNPN and CDR2 SVGIG (reference sequence). The CDR3 has 14 amino acids. J gave up 7 bases and V 1 base, and 6 bases lay outside the gene matches. Here the CDR3 DNA reads TGTGCCTGGAGTGGACAGGGGGCGATAGGTGGCTACACCTTC. Residues: CAWSGQGAIGGYTF.

This chain uses TRBV6-5 with TRBJ1-5; D not resolved. Germline CDR1 and CDR2: MNHEY and SVGAGI. Trimming left V 5 bases short and J 5 bases short, with 16 bases between. CDR3 length equals 15 residues. DNA of the CDR3: TGTGCCAGCAGTCTCCCCCACTCGAGTGATCAGCCCCAGCATTTT. It encodes CASSLPHSSDQPQHF.

The gene calls are TRBV7-2 and TRBJ2-2, with 12 nucleotides matching TRBD2. Germline assignment: CDR1 SGHTA and CDR2 FQGNSA. The CDR3 is 17 amino acids. V trimming: 4 bases; J trimming: 5 bases; junction bases outside the gene matches: 8. Here the CDR3 DNA reads TGTGCCAGCAGCTCCCCGACTAGCGGGAGCTTAACCGGGGAGCTGTTTTTT. Translated: CASSSPTSGSLTGELFF.

The V gene is TRBV6-4, the J gene TRBJ2-1; D is ambiguous. Germline V gene data show CDR1 as MRHNA and CDR2 as SNTAGT. CDR3 length: 14 residues. With 2 bases removed from V and 6 bases from J, the gap between germline ends came to 11 bases. This chain's CDR3 is CASSDEHLSNEQFF. Here the CDR3 DNA reads TGTGCCAGCAGTGACGAACACCTAAGCAATGAGCAGTTCTTC.

V gene TRBV19 combines with J gene TRBJ2-5; 8 positions match TRBD1. From germline, CDR1 is LNHDA and CDR2 SQIVND (reference sequence). After removal of 6 bases from V and 5 bases from J, the junction contained 11 bases not matched to a gene. This CDR3 spans 15 amino acids. The CDR3 spells CASRRGGQGGETQYF. The CDR3, as DNA: TGTGCCAGTAGGCGGGGAGGACAGGGCGGGGAGACCCAGTACTTC.

The rearrangement links TRBV27 to TRBJ2-3, with 10 bases lining up with TRBD2. Germline V CDR1 and CDR2: MNHEY, SMNVEV (reference sequence). V dropped 5 bases and J dropped 6; count of bases not matched to a gene: 8. The CDR3 runs to 15 residues. The DNA for the CDR3 is TGTGCCAGCAGTCCCAACTCGGGACTAGCGGATACGCAGTATTTT. Its protein product is CASSPNSGLADTQYF.

Comment on this clone: The sample holds other DNA sequences that translate to the same CDR3. This chain links TRBV6-6 with TRBJ1-2; D uncertain. This CDR3 is built from 13 residues. Germline V lookup: CDR1 MNHNY, CDR2 SVGAGI (reference sequence). The V end lost 6 bases, the J end lost 2 bases, and 10 bases lay between the germline ends. DNA for the CDR3: TGTGCCAGCAGCCCTCCTGGGAACTATGGCTACACCTTC. Encoded protein: CASSPPGNYGYTF.

CDR3 loop: CASSQTGTSYEQYF. CDR3 sequence (DNA): TGTGCCAGCTCACAGACCGGGACCTCGTACGAGCAGTACTTC. The chain has TRBV18 and TRBJ2-7; D is perhaps TRBD1 or TRBD2 (5 bases each). From germline, CDR1 is KGHSH and CDR2 LQKENI. V lost 4 bases and J lost 4, with 14 bases in between. The CDR3 runs 14 residues.

This chain joins TRBV4-1 and TRBJ2-5; D is ambiguous. Germline V gene data show CDR1 as MGHRA and CDR2 as YSYEKL. The CDR3 runs to 13 residues. V lost 5 bases and J 4 bases, leaving 11 bases between the germline ends. Here the CDR3 DNA reads TGCGCCAGCAGCAGCAGGCCGGGAGAGACCCAGTACTTC. Translated, it gives CASSSRPGETQYF.

As to this clone: The identical CDR3 is also encoded by other nucleotide sequences in the sample. The rearrangement links TRBV11-2 to TRBJ1-2; 7 bases are shared with TRBD1. The CDR3 is made up of 14 amino acids. Trimming removed 5 bases from V and 4 bases from J; junction bases left unmatched: 7. Germline loops: CDR1 SGHAT, CDR2 FQNNGV. The CDR3 sequence: CASSPDRASYGYTF. The CDR3, as DNA: TGTGCCAGCAGCCCTGACAGGGCCAGCTATGGCTACACCTTC.

This clone was counted a single time. The rearrangement uses TRBV5-8 and TRBJ1-6, with D perhaps TRBD1 (5 bases). The germline CDR1 and CDR2 sequences are SGHTS and YDEGEE. The CDR3 covers 15 residues. V lost 0 bases, J lost 7 bases, and 11 bases lay in between. CDR3 bases: TGTGCCAGCAGCTTGGGGGGGTATGGAAATTCACCCCTCCACTTT. The encoded protein is CASSLGGYGNSPLHF.

The rearrangement joins TRBV10-1 to TRBJ2-7; TRBD2 matches 8 bases. From germline, CDR1 is WNHNN and CDR2 SYGVQD (reference sequence). The J segment lost 2 bases and the V segment lost 2 bases, leaving 2 bases of the junction unmatched. The CDR3 covers 14 residues. The CDR3 region is CASSETSGAYEQYF. Here the CDR3 DNA reads TGCGCCAGCAGTGAGACTAGCGGAGCCTACGAGCAGTACTTC.

To note about this clone: This sample includes further DNA sequences coding for the same CDR3. The chain links TRBV20-1 to TRBJ1-1; D unresolved. Germline CDR1 reads DFQATT; CDR2 reads SNEGSKA (reference sequence). The V end was cut by 6 bases, the J end by 0 bases, with 5 bases between. The CDR3 covers 11 residues. This chain's CDR3 is CSALMNTEAFF. The CDR3 DNA follows: TGCAGTGCCCTCATGAACACTGAAGCTTTCTTT.